The next 9 T cell receptor beta chains were all read from a single sample in a study of CD8 T cells in Susac syndrome (dated by TCRdb to about 2019). The library came from the immunoSEQ multiplex PCR assay. RNA was extracted with the RNeasy kit and roughly 0.45 to 1 ug was reverse transcribed using random hexamers. TCRdb reprocessing: public reads trimmed at Q25 with fastp, clones called with MiXCR, in-frame beta chains kept. Entries are consolidated by CDR3 protein sequence, retaining the most common genes and DNA. The sample contains some 120,000 distinct CDR3 sequences, approximately 90% of them found a single time. About 0.25% of the sample rests with the top ten. The source material was CD8+ T cells from PBMCs. The receptor source for this set is a human donor with multiple sclerosis.

The gene calls are TRBV7-9 and TRBJ1-1, with 9 bases that match TRBD1. Trimming took 5 bases from V and 3 from J; bases not matched to a gene: 7. The CDR3 runs to 15 residues. Germline V gene data show CDR1 as SEHNR and CDR2 as FQNEAQ (reference sequence). The CDR3 is CASSLGQGVDTEAFF. DNA for the CDR3: TGTGCCAGCAGCCTGGGACAGGGCGTGGACACTGAAGCTTTCTTT.

This chain joins TRBV6-2 or TRBV6-3 and TRBJ2-5; D is uncertain. Trimming removed 2 bases at V and 5 bases at J, with 9 bases between. Germline V gene lookup returns CDR1 MNHEY and CDR2 SVGEGT. This CDR3 has 13 residues. The CDR3 bases are TGTGCCAGCAGTTACGTTTCGTTGGAGACCCAGTACTTC. Its translation is CASSYVSLETQYF.

The genes are TRBV4-1 and TRBJ2-3; D is unclear. From germline, CDR1 is MGHRA and CDR2 YSYEKL. The CDR3 contains 13 residues. Trimming stripped 0 bases from V and 12 bases from J, with 13 bases between. The DNA of the CDR3 is TGCGCCAGCAGCCAAGATCTGACCGGAAAACAGTATTTT. Protein sequence: CASSQDLTGKQYF.

Written as DNA, the CDR3 is TGTGCCAGCAGCCAGGCTAGTTACACAGATACGCAGTATTTT. Translating gives CASSQASYTDTQYF. This rearrangement joins TRBV3-1 to TRBJ2-3; D is uncertain. The CDR3 is 14 residues long. Trimming removed 3 bases at V and 2 bases at J, with 9 bases between. CDR1 is LGHDT and CDR2 is YNNKEL in the germline V gene (reference sequence).

The genes are TRBV5-1 and TRBJ2-2, with D possibly TRBD1 on 6 matching bases. This CDR3 has 15 residues. The germline CDR1 and CDR2 sequences are SGHRS and YFSETQ. Deletions cut 0 bases from V and 5 bases from J, with 11 bases between. CDR3 protein: CASSLVQGRTGELFF. CDR3 DNA sequence: TGCGCCAGCAGCTTGGTTCAGGGGCGGACCGGGGAGCTGTTTTTT.

The gene calls are TRBV25-1 and TRBJ2-3; no clear D. The V end lost 5 bases, the J end lost 5 bases, and 11 bases lay between the germline ends. The CDR3 has 13 amino acids. The germline CDR1 and CDR2 sequences are MGHDK and SYGVNS. CDR3 sequence: CASSLSLRDTQYF. The CDR3 nucleotides read TGTGCCAGCAGTCTATCTCTCAGAGATACGCAGTATTTT.

V and J are TRBV7-9 and TRBJ1-1, with no clear D. The ends were cut back, 1 base at V and 4 bases at J, with 7 bases in the middle. In germline, CDR1 is SEHNR, CDR2 FQNEAQ (reference sequence). CDR3 length: 13 amino acids. Written as DNA, the CDR3 is TGTGCCAGCAGCTTAGTGGGGAGCACTGAAGCTTTCTTT. Translating gives CASSLVGSTEAFF.

The chain is built from TRBV4-3 and TRBJ1-2; 7 bases match TRBD1. The CDR3 is 17 amino acids. The V segment lost 3 bases and the J segment 4 bases; nucleotides outside the gene matches: 14. From germline, CDR1 is LGHNA and CDR2 YSLEER. CDR3 protein: CASSHQSTGDGIYGYTF. The CDR3 bases are TGCGCCAGCAGCCACCAATCTACAGGGGACGGAATCTATGGCTACACCTTC.

The chain recombines TRBV13 with TRBJ2-1; 8 positions agree with TRBD2. J gave up 6 bases and V 7 bases, and 11 bases lay outside the gene matches. CDR3 size: 15 residues. CDR1 is PRHDT, CDR2 FYEKMQ, per germline (reference sequence). CDR3: CASKPGVAGLNEQFF. CDR3 coding DNA: TGTGCCAGCAAACCGGGGGTAGCGGGACTCAATGAGCAGTTCTTC.